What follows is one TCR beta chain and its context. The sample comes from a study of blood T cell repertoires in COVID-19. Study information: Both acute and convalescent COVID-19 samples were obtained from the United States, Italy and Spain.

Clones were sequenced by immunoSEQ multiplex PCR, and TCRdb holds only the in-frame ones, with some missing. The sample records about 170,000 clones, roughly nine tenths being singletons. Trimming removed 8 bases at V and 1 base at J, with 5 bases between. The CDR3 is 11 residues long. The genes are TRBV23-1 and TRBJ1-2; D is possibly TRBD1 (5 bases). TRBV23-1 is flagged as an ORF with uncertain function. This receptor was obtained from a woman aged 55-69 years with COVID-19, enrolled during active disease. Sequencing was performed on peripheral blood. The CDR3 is CASQGNYGYTF. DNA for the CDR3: TGCGCCAGCCAGGGTAACTATGGCTACACCTTC.